The 5 T cell receptor beta chains below were found in one sample sequenced in a study of shared clonotypes between healthy human individuals. Produced via immunoSEQ multiplex PCR; TCRdb's table is partial and in-frame only. The sample includes about 1.4 million clones, 95% to 97% of them seen just once. The sequenced sample was naive CD4+ T cells sorted from blood. The subset: CD45RA+ positively selected. These receptors all come from a man under 40 in good health.

This chain connects TRBV28 to TRBJ2-3; 9 bases align to TRBD2. Germline lookup yields CDR1 MDHEN and CDR2 SYDVKM. This CDR3 is 16 amino acids long. After removal of 5 bases from V and 4 bases from J, the junction contained 10 bases not matched to a gene. CDR3 nucleotide sequence: TGTGCCAGCAGTACTACACACCTAGCGGGACCAGATACGCAGTATTTT. Protein product: CASSTTHLAGPDTQYF.

The chain is built from TRBV5-1 and TRBJ2-1; 9 bases fit TRBD2. V dropped 4 bases and J dropped 0; count of bases not matched to a gene: 5. The CDR3 runs 16 residues. The germline V gene encodes CDR1 SGHRS and CDR2 YFSETQ. The CDR3 DNA reads TGCGCCAGCAGCCAGGGACTAGCCCGCTCCTACAATGAGCAGTTCTTC. Its translation: CASSQGLARSYNEQFF.

This chain connects TRBV9 to TRBJ2-6, with TRBD2 as a possible D gene (5 bases). The CDR3 runs 16 residues. Trimming cost V 2 bases and J 2 bases, with 11 bases left between them. Germline lookup yields CDR1 SGDLS and CDR2 YYNGEE. DNA of the CDR3: TGTGCCAGCAGCGTTCGGGGTTCGACTGGGGCCAACGTCCTGACTTTC. Its translation is CASSVRGSTGANVLTF.

On this clone: The sample contains more than one DNA sequence encoding this CDR3. The J gene is TRBJ1-4, the V gene TRBV30; tentatively, D is TRBD1 (6 bases). There are 12 residues in the CDR3. CDR1 is GTSNPN, CDR2 SVGIG, per germline (reference sequence). With 1 base removed from V and 7 bases from J, the gap between germline ends came to 7 bases. The CDR3 reads CAWSGRGEKLFF. The CDR3, as DNA: TGTGCCTGGAGTGGCAGGGGTGAAAAACTGTTTTTT.

The rearrangement links TRBV7-2 to TRBJ2-5; 8 positions match TRBD2. This CDR3 contains 16 residues. Trimming removed 2 bases from V and 4 bases from J; junction bases left unmatched: 9. Looked up from germline, CDR1 is SGHTA and CDR2 is FQGNSA. The CDR3 sequence is CASSLSPSGRGETQYF. The CDR3 bases are TGTGCCAGCAGCTTAAGCCCCAGCGGGAGAGGAGAGACCCAGTACTTC.